This entry concerns a single T cell receptor beta chain. Only in-frame clones appear in the TCRdb table, and some are missing; sequencing was by immunoSEQ multiplex PCR. In the table there are 300,000 to 350,000 clones, 75% to 90% of which are singletons. The record originates from a study of blood T cell repertoires in COVID-19. Trimming left V 6 bases short and J 8 bases short, with 14 bases between. CDR3 length: 14 amino acids. The germline gives CDR1 SNHLY, CDR2 FYNNEI. This receptor was taken from a young man with active or convalescent COVID-19. The sample taken for sequencing was peripheral blood. The chain couples TRBV2 to TRBJ1-6; TRBD1 might be the D (6 bases). The CDR3 loop is CASSPEKGDSPLHF. The CDR3 coding sequence is TGTGCCAGCAGCCCTGAAAAGGGGGATTCACCCCTCCACTTT.